Shown below are 20 T cell receptor beta chains from a single sample sequenced in a study of cytomegalovirus exposure and HLA in healthy donors. The PCR contained 60 Vbeta and 13 Jbeta primers. The data were produced by immunoSEQ multiplex PCR, yet TCRdb's version contains in-frame clones alone and is incomplete. The table includes fewer than 90,000 clones, approximately 80% detected once. The sample was PBMCs. The source of these receptors is a man aged 25 to 40 in good health and CMV-seronegative.

Only one count was recorded for this clone. This chain uses TRBV30 with TRBJ1-2; perhaps TRBD1 as D (6 bases). CDR1 and CDR2 from the germline V gene are GTSNPN and SVGIG (reference sequence). Deletions cut 5 bases from V and 2 bases from J, with 12 bases between. This CDR3 is 13 amino acids long. The CDR3 sequence: CAWEGGGNYGYTF. CDR3 coding DNA: TGTGCCTGGGAGGGGGGGGGAAACTATGGCTACACCTTC.

This clone showed up just once. V gene TRBV7-6 combines with J gene TRBJ1-1; D is undetermined. This CDR3 has 15 amino acids. Trimming removed 1 base from V and 0 bases from J, with 9 bases in between. In germline, CDR1 is SGHVS, CDR2 FNYEAQ. The CDR3 loop is CASSLVPGMNTEAFF. CDR3 coding DNA: TGTGCCAGCAGCTTAGTCCCAGGAATGAACACTGAAGCTTTCTTT.

This chain joins TRBV7-9 and TRBJ1-1, with D possibly being TRBD1 (6 bases). V was cut by 8 bases and J by 11 bases, with 18 bases left in between. The CDR3 is 12 residues long. The germline V gene has CDR1 SEHNR and CDR2 FQNEAQ (reference sequence). This chain's CDR3 is CASLVVQGRAFF. The CDR3 nucleotides are TGTGCCAGCCTAGTGGTACAGGGCCGCGCTTTCTTT.

The V and J genes are TRBV19 and TRBJ1-1, with 7 bases aligning to TRBD1. The CDR3 runs 16 residues. V lost 3 bases and J lost 0; bases outside the gene matches: 7. Looked up from germline, CDR1 is LNHDA and CDR2 is SQIVND (reference sequence). Here the CDR3 DNA reads TGTGCCAGTAGTATTCCCCCGGACAGGTTGAACACTGAAGCTTTCTTT. Amino acids: CASSIPPDRLNTEAFF. Full variable domain (missing parts from reference TRBV19 and TRBJ1-1): DGGITQSPKYLFRKEGQNVTLSCEQNLNHDAMYWYRQDPGQGLRLIYYSQIVNDFQKGDIAEGYSVSREKKESFPLTVTSAQKNPTAFYLCASSIPPDRLNTEAFFGQGTRLTVV.

Of note for this clone: This sample includes further DNA sequences coding for the same CDR3. V and J are TRBV19 and TRBJ2-1; 14 bases map to TRBD2. The trim removed 4 bases at V and 0 bases at J, leaving 5 bases unmatched. From germline, CDR1 is LNHDA and CDR2 SQIVND (reference sequence). The CDR3 covers 18 residues. CDR3 sequence reads: CASSRGLAGGSSYNEQFF. CDR3 DNA sequence: TGTGCCAGTAGTAGAGGACTAGCGGGGGGCAGCTCCTACAATGAGCAGTTCTTC.

The CDR3 nucleotides are TGTGCCAGCAGTCCCCCAGGGACTACCAGTGGTTACAATGAGCAGTTCTTC. Translation gives CASSPPGTTSGYNEQFF. The chain uses TRBV28 and TRBJ2-1, with 7 bases identical to TRBD2. The CDR3 is 17 residues long. V dropped 5 bases and J dropped 4; count of bases not matched to a gene: 14. Germline loops: CDR1 MDHEN, CDR2 SYDVKM.

This clone was picked up a small number of times. The J gene is TRBJ1-2, the V gene TRBV5-4; tentatively, D is TRBD1 (6 bases). The germline CDR1 and CDR2 sequences are SGHNT and YYREEE (reference sequence). V lost 0 bases, J lost 5 bases, and 8 bases lay in between. The CDR3 is 13 amino acids. In DNA, the CDR3 is TGTGCCAGCAGCTTGGATACAGGGTATGGCTACACCTTC. This sequence encodes CASSLDTGYGYTF. Full variable domain (missing parts from reference TRBV5-4 and TRBJ1-2): ETGVTQSPTHLIKTRGQQVTLRCSSQSGHNTVSWYQQALGQGPQFIFQYYREEENGRGNFPPRFSGLQFPNYSSELNVNALELDDSALYLCASSLDTGYGYTFGSGTRLTVV.

The V and J genes are TRBV7-8 and TRBJ1-5; D unresolved. Trimming removed 1 base at V and 6 bases at J, with 13 bases between. Germline CDR1 SGHVS, CDR2 FQNEAQ. This CDR3 contains 15 residues. The CDR3 DNA reads TGTGCCAGCAGCTTAGGGCGGGGTCCAGGTCAGCCCCAGCATTTT. Its translation: CASSLGRGPGQPQHF.

This clone was observed a handful of times. The V gene is TRBV7-2, the J gene TRBJ1-5, with TRBD1 identical over 8 bases. Trimming at V came to 5 bases and at J to 11 bases, leaving 11 bases not matched to a gene. CDR1 and CDR2 from the germline V gene are SGHTA and FQGNSA. The CDR3 contains 14 residues. This CDR3 is CASSQTGADLSQHF. The CDR3 nucleotides read TGTGCCAGCAGCCAGACAGGGGCGGATTTGTCCCAGCATTTT.

The genes are TRBV5-1 and TRBJ2-1; tentatively, D is TRBD1 (6 bases). The length of the CDR3 is 16 residues. Trimming shortened V by 7 bases and J by 1 base, and 18 bases separated the two germline ends. CDR1 is SGHRS, CDR2 YFSETQ, per germline. The CDR3 DNA reads TGCGCCAGCGAGCTTGTCCCAGGGGAATCCTACAATGAGCAGTTCTTC. Translating gives CASELVPGESYNEQFF.

This clone occurred a few times. This sequence joins TRBV7-8 and TRBJ1-5; 7 bases are a match to TRBD1. CDR1 and CDR2 (germline): SGHVS, FQNEAQ. The CDR3 length is 13 residues. J gave up 7 bases and V 9 bases, and 9 bases lay outside the gene matches. CDR3 sequence (DNA): TGTGCCAGTTCGGACAGGTGGGGACAGCCCCAGCATTTT. Encoded protein: CASSDRWGQPQHF.

The rearrangement joins TRBV19 to TRBJ2-1; maybe TRBD1 (5 bases). CDR3 length: 14 amino acids. The germline CDR1 and CDR2 sequences are LNHDA and SQIVND (reference sequence). The V and J ends lost 7 bases and 4 bases respectively, with 14 bases between them. CDR3 sequence: CASTNRQGYNEQFF. The DNA for the CDR3 is TGTGCCAGTACGAACCGCCAGGGTTACAATGAGCAGTTCTTC.

The chain combines TRBV11-2 with TRBJ1-2; possibly TRBD1 for D (5 bases). The CDR3 totals 13 residues. The V end lost 3 bases, the J end lost 4 bases, and 9 bases lay between the germline ends. The V gene's germline CDR1 is SGHAT and CDR2 FQNNGV. CDR3 coding DNA: TGTGCCAGCAGCTTTCAGGGTGGCTATGGCTACACCTTC. Its translation: CASSFQGGYGYTF. Looking up the rest from reference TRBV11-2 and TRBJ1-2 gives the full variable domain: EAGVAQSPRYKIIEKRQSVAFWCNPISGHATLYWYQQILGQGPKLLIQFQNNGVVDDSQLPKDRFSAERLKGVDSTLKIQPAKLEDSAVYLCASSFQGGYGYTFGSGTRLTVV.

The rearrangement links TRBV18 to TRBJ2-7; 7 bases align to TRBD1. With 3 bases clipped from V and 2 bases from J, the junction kept 4 bases outside the gene matches. Germline V gene data show CDR1 as KGHSH and CDR2 as LQKENI. The CDR3 covers 14 residues. The DNA for the CDR3 is TGTGCCAGCTCACCCCGACAGGGTACCTACGAGCAGTACTTC. This translates into CASSPRQGTYEQYF. Filled out from reference TRBV18 and TRBJ2-7, the complete variable domain reads NAGVMQNPRHLVRRRGQEARLRCSPMKGHSHVYWYRQLPEEGLKFMVYLQKENIIDESGMPKERFSAEFPKEGPSILRIQQVVRGDSAAYFCASSPRQGTYEQYFGPGTRLTVT.

This chain connects TRBV7-9 to TRBJ1-1; no definite D call. CDR1 and CDR2 from the germline V gene are SEHNR and FQNEAQ (reference sequence). V was pared by 3 bases and J by 3 bases, with 5 bases between. The CDR3 is 12 amino acids. The CDR3 loop is CASSFPYTEAFF. DNA of the CDR3: TGTGCCAGCAGCTTCCCATACACTGAAGCTTTCTTT.

The rearrangement uses TRBV30 and TRBJ2-3; D is unclear. Germline V lookup: CDR1 GTSNPN, CDR2 SVGIG (reference sequence). Trimming took off 4 bases at V and 4 bases at J, with 12 bases between the two ends. The CDR3 totals 13 residues. CDR3 DNA sequence: TGTGCCTGGACGCAGCGTCGGGCAGATACGCAGTATTTT. Translating gives CAWTQRRADTQYF.

This chain uses TRBV18 with TRBJ2-1, with TRBD2 identical over 8 bases. CDR3 size: 15 residues. CDR1 is KGHSH, CDR2 LQKENI, per germline. The ends lost 3 bases at V and 7 bases at J; junction bases unmatched: 8. The CDR3, as DNA: TGTGCCAGCTCACCGGATAGCGGGGCGGGGAATGAGCAGTTCTTC. As protein: CASSPDSGAGNEQFF.

This clone was detected a few times. This sequence joins TRBV4-1 and TRBJ1-4; the D is unclear. CDR1 is MGHRA and CDR2 is YSYEKL in the germline V gene. Trimming shortened V by 4 bases and J by 8 bases, and 14 bases separated the two germline ends. The CDR3 is 14 residues long. DNA of the CDR3: TGCGCCAGCAGCCTTGGGGTTCGGGAAGAAAAACTGTTTTTT. This gives the protein CASSLGVREEKLFF.

In regard to this clone: One junction end does not reproduce the germline sequence, and a read error may be involved. V and J are TRBV7-7 and TRBJ2-3, with 7 bases fitting TRBD2. Germline values: CDR1 SSHAT, CDR2 FNYEAQ (reference sequence). The CDR3 consists of 15 residues. The CDR3 DNA is TGTGCTAGCAGCTTAGGCGGGGGTATCACAGATACGCAGTATTTT. Protein: CASSLGGGITDTQYF.

This clone was seen once. This chain connects TRBV30 to TRBJ2-7; TRBD1 agrees at 11 bases. This CDR3 has 14 amino acids. Germline lookup yields CDR1 GTSNPN and CDR2 SVGIG (reference sequence). Trimming at V came to 2 bases and at J to 2 bases, leaving 2 bases not matched to a gene. The CDR3 DNA reads as TGTGCCTGGAGTACGGGACAGGGGGCCTACGAGCAGTACTTC. Protein product: CAWSTGQGAYEQYF.